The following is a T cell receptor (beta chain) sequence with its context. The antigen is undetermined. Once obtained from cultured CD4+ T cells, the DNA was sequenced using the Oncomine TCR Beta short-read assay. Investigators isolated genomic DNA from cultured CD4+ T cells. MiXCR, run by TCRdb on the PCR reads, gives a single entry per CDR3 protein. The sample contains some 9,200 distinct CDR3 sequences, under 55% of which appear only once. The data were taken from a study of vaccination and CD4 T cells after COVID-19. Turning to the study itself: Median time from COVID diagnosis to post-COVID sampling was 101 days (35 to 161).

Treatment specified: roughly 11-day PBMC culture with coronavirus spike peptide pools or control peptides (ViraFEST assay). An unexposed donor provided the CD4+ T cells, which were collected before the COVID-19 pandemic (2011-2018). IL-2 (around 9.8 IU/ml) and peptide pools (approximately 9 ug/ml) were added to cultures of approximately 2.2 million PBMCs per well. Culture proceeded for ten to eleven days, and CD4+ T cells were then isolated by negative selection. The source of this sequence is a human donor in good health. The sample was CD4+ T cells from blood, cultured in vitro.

The CDR3 loop is CASSIGGGPGGYTF. CDR3 in DNA: TGTGCCAGTAGTATTGGAGGGGGGCCGGGTGGCTACACCTTC. The chain links TRBV19 to TRBJ1-2; a possible D gene is TRBD1 (6 bases). The CDR3 loop spans 14 amino acids. V shed 3 bases and J shed 7 bases, with 15 bases lying between them. Germline V gene data show CDR1 as LNHDA and CDR2 as SQIVND (reference sequence).